Listed here are 10 T cell receptor beta chains from one sample, sequenced in a study of OX40 agonist ivuxolimab in advanced cancers. Measured with immunoSEQ multiplex PCR; TCRdb has only the in-frame clones, and not every one. The data hold about 56,000 clones, with more than 80% observed a single time. The sample was CD4+ or CD8+ T cells sorted from blood, taken in a trial of the OX40 agonist ivuxolimab. These receptors originate from an adult with an advanced solid tumor such as melanoma, head and neck, liver or kidney cancer.

The chain employs TRBV10-1 and TRBJ2-2; 7 positions agree with TRBD2. J gave up 8 bases and V 6 bases, and 18 bases lay outside the gene matches. Germline assignment: CDR1 WNHNN and CDR2 SYGVQD (reference sequence). The CDR3 is 17 amino acids. Here the CDR3 reads CASSDPGREPRGGELFF. The DNA for the CDR3 is TGCGCCAGCAGCGACCCTGGGAGGGAGCCCCGGGGGGGGGAGCTGTTTTTT.

The rearrangement joins TRBV7-9 to TRBJ2-1; possibly TRBD2 for D (6 bases). The V end was cut by 5 bases, the J end by 10 bases, with 18 bases between. Germline CDR1 reads SEHNR; CDR2 reads FQNEAQ (reference sequence). This CDR3 is built from 14 residues. The DNA of the CDR3 is TGTGCCAGCAGCCAACAGAGAGGGAGGCAAGAGCAGTTCTTC. Translated, it gives CASSQQRGRQEQFF. Combining the CDR3 with reference TRBV7-9 and TRBJ2-1 gives the whole variable domain DTGVSQNPRHKITKRGQNVTFRCDPISEHNRLYWYRQTLGQGPEFLTYFQNEAQLEKSRLLSDRFSAERPKGSFSTLEIQRTEQGDSAMYLCASSQQRGRQEQFFGPGTRLTVL.

The rearrangement uses TRBV18 and TRBJ1-1; tentative D call: TRBD1 (5 bases). V gave up 4 bases and J gave up 5 bases, with 17 bases separating them. This CDR3 has 15 amino acids. Per germline, CDR1 KGHSH and CDR2 LQKENI. The CDR3 sequence: CASSLERGDGTEAFF. The CDR3 region has the DNA TGTGCCAGCTCACTCGAACGGGGGGATGGTACTGAAGCTTTCTTT.

The rearrangement uses TRBV9 and TRBJ1-5; D uncertain. CDR1 is SGDLS, CDR2 YYNGEE, per germline. The length of the CDR3 is 14 residues. Trimming removed 4 bases from V and 7 bases from J, with 15 bases in between. The CDR3 DNA sequence: TGTGCCAGCAGCCCACTCAGCGGGCGACAGCCCCAGCATTTT. This gives the protein CASSPLSGRQPQHF.

DNA for the CDR3: TGCAGCGGGGGGACAGGGGTACGGGAGCAGTACTTC. Translation: CSGGTGVREQYF. This chain uses TRBV29-1 with TRBJ2-7; 10 positions match TRBD1. V trimming: 7 bases; J trimming: 7 bases; junction bases outside the gene matches: 7. This CDR3 has 12 residues. Germline assignment: CDR1 SQVTM and CDR2 ANQGSEA.

This clone showed up just once. The chain recombines TRBV7-9 with TRBJ2-3; D is uncertain. This CDR3 contains 12 residues. Trimming shortened V by 5 bases and J by 0 bases, and 3 bases separated the two germline ends. Germline V lookup: CDR1 SEHNR, CDR2 FQNEAQ (reference sequence). The CDR3 here is CASSRSTDTQYF. The DNA of the CDR3 is TGTGCCAGCAGCCGGAGCACAGATACGCAGTATTTT.

The chain employs TRBV6-4 and TRBJ2-1; D tentatively fits TRBD1 or TRBD2 (5 bases each). The germline gives CDR1 MRHNA, CDR2 SNTAGT. CDR3 length: 13 residues. V was shortened by 0 bases and J by 10 bases, with 10 bases between the two germline ends. CDR3 in DNA: TGTGCCAGCAGTGACTCGGGTCGGGGCGAGCAGTTCTTC. Amino acids: CASSDSGRGEQFF.

The chain combines TRBV4-2 with TRBJ2-1; D is undetermined. Germline CDR1 LGHNA, CDR2 YNFKEQ. The CDR3 length is 14 residues. Deletions cut 2 bases from V and 6 bases from J, with 11 bases between. The CDR3 loop is CASSQPEAFNEQFF. The CDR3 nucleotides read TGTGCCAGCAGCCAACCGGAAGCTTTCAATGAGCAGTTCTTC.

The V and J genes are TRBV6-1 and TRBJ2-2; D is possibly TRBD2 (6 bases). Trimming took 4 bases from V and 3 from J, leaving 15 bases between them. CDR3 length equals 16 residues. Germline V gene lookup returns CDR1 MNHNS and CDR2 SASEGT. As DNA, the CDR3 is TGTGCCAGCAGTGTCGACATCGGAGGGTACACCGGGGAGCTGTTTTTT. This translates into CASSVDIGGYTGELFF.

J is TRBJ1-1 and V is TRBV7-9; D not certain. Germline CDR1 is SEHNR and CDR2 is FQNEAQ (reference sequence). The ends were cut back, 3 bases at V and 3 bases at J, with 14 bases in the middle. The CDR3 totals 15 residues. The CDR3 spells CASSFVRLRDTEAFF. In DNA form, the CDR3 reads TGTGCCAGCAGCTTTGTCCGATTGAGGGACACTGAAGCTTTCTTT.